A single sample gave rise to the 16 T cell receptor beta chains below, sequenced in a study of blood T cell repertoires in COVID-19. Repertoires were generated with immunoSEQ multiplex PCR, while TCRdb's copy carries only in-frame clones and drops some. This repertoire shows about 59,000 clones, approximately 78% found once; its top ten account for 30% to 40%. What was sequenced was peripheral blood. The receptors shown here come from a man in his 60s with COVID-19, enrolled during active disease.

This chain joins TRBV6-5 and TRBJ1-5; D uncertain. The CDR3 consists of 13 residues. Germline V lookup: CDR1 MNHEY, CDR2 SVGAGI. The CDR3 coding sequence is TGTGCAAAGCCCGTACAGAACAATCAGCCCCAGCATTTT. It translates to CAKPVQNNQPQHF.

The chain employs TRBV5-1 and TRBJ1-4, with 9 bases that match TRBD1. Looked up from germline, CDR1 is SGHRS and CDR2 is YFSETQ. The CDR3 covers 15 residues. Trimming removed 4 bases from V and 8 bases from J; junction bases left unmatched: 9. CDR3 residues: CASSGEQGAWEKLFF. CDR3 in DNA: TGCGCCAGCAGCGGGGAACAGGGGGCCTGGGAAAAACTGTTTTTT.

This clone has only a few counts. The chain couples TRBV10-3 to TRBJ2-5; D gene uncertain. CDR1 and CDR2 (germline): ENHRY, SYGVKD. CDR3 size: 13 residues. V was shortened by 4 bases and J by 4 bases, with 10 bases between the two germline ends. The CDR3 bases are TGTGCCATCAGTGCGGAACGGAGAGAGACCCAGTACTTC. Translation: CAISAERRETQYF.

The rearrangement joins TRBV5-6 to TRBJ1-4, with D tentatively TRBD1 (6 bases). Trimming took 4 bases from V and 1 from J, leaving 11 bases between them. Germline V gives CDR1 SGHDT, CDR2 YYEEEE. CDR3 length: 15 amino acids. The CDR3, as DNA: TGTGCCAGCAGCCGGAGGGGGGGAACTAATGAAAAACTGTTTTTT. It specifies CASSRRGGTNEKLFF.

V is TRBV6-5 and J is TRBJ2-5, with a possible D match to TRBD2 (5 bases). Germline CDR1 and CDR2: MNHEY and SVGAGI. V was shortened by 3 bases and J by 7 bases, with 12 bases between the two germline ends. CDR3 length: 13 amino acids. The CDR3 DNA sequence: TGTGCCAGCAGTTATACGGGGTCCAGGACCCAGTACTTC. Translating gives CASSYTGSRTQYF.

The chain uses TRBV10-3 and TRBJ1-1; D perhaps matches TRBD1 (5 bases). Trimming shortened V by 2 bases and J by 2 bases, and 12 bases separated the two germline ends. The CDR3 contains 15 residues. CDR1 is ENHRY and CDR2 is SYGVKD in the germline V gene. The CDR3 nucleotides are TGTGCCATCAGTGAGGCTCTTGGGGCCAACACTGAAGCTTTCTTT. Its protein is CAISEALGANTEAFF.

This clone was counted a few times. The chain employs TRBV6-5 and TRBJ2-2; D remains unclear. CDR1 MNHEY and CDR2 SVGAGI come from the germline V gene. The germline V and J ends were trimmed by 2 bases and 2 bases, with 6 bases remaining between them. The CDR3 has 14 amino acids. The CDR3 DNA reads TGTGCCAGCAGTTACGGAGATAACACCGGGGAGCTGTTTTTT. Its protein product is CASSYGDNTGELFF.

This rearrangement joins TRBV18 to TRBJ2-3, with TRBD1 identical over 8 bases. V shed 6 bases and J 6 bases; nucleotides not matched to a gene: 5. The CDR3 has 13 residues. Germline CDR1 and CDR2: KGHSH and LQKENI. The CDR3 sequence is CASSKTGVDTQYF. CDR3 DNA: TGTGCCAGCTCGAAGACAGGGGTCGATACGCAGTATTTT.

The chain uses TRBV5-5 and TRBJ2-5, with D hard to call. V dropped 1 base and J dropped 2 bases, with 12 bases sitting between them. The CDR3 extends over 15 amino acids. CDR1 is SGHKS and CDR2 is YYEKEE in the germline V gene (reference sequence). CDR3 coding DNA: TGTGCCAGCAGCTTGAATCCAGGTCTTCAAGAGACCCAGTACTTC. Encoded protein: CASSLNPGLQETQYF. Filled out from reference TRBV5-5 and TRBJ2-5, the complete variable domain reads DAGVTQSPTHLIKTRGQQVTLRCSPISGHKSVSWYQQVLGQGPQFIFQYYEKEERGRGNFPDRFSARQFPNYSSELNVNALLLGDSALYLCASSLNPGLQETQYFGPGTRLLVL.

The chain is built from TRBV20-1 and TRBJ2-7, with TRBD2 matching over 9 bases. CDR3 length: 11 amino acids. With 7 bases clipped from V and 4 bases from J, the junction kept 2 bases outside the gene matches. From germline, CDR1 is DFQATT and CDR2 SNEGSKA (reference sequence). The CDR3 region is CSGLAGYEQYF. The CDR3 region has the DNA TGCAGTGGGCTAGCGGGATACGAGCAGTACTTC.

A few counts support this clone. The rearrangement links TRBV5-1 to TRBJ1-3, with D possibly being TRBD1 (6 bases). The CDR3 loop spans 14 amino acids. The V and J ends lost 4 bases and 8 bases respectively, with 16 bases between them. Looked up from germline, CDR1 is SGHRS and CDR2 is YFSETQ. The CDR3: CASSGQSEPYTIYF. The CDR3 DNA is TGCGCCAGCAGCGGACAGTCTGAACCTTACACCATATATTTT. Looking up the rest from reference TRBV5-1 and TRBJ1-3 gives the full variable domain: KAGVTQTPRYLIKTRGQQVTLSCSPISGHRSVSWYQQTPGQGLQFLFEYFSETQRNKGNFPGRFSGRQFSNSRSEMNVSTLELGDSALYLCASSGQSEPYTIYFGEGSWLTVV.

This chain joins TRBV3-1 (or the pseudogene TRBV3-2) and TRBJ2-6; 8 nucleotides match TRBD1. With 1 base clipped from V and 0 bases from J, the junction kept 8 bases outside the gene matches. This CDR3 comprises 19 residues. CDR1 and CDR2 (germline): LGHDT, YNNKEL (reference sequence). The CDR3 DNA follows: TGTGCCAGCAGCCAAGGGACAGGGTCAACCCTCTCTGGGGCCAACGTCCTGACTTTC. Its translation: CASSQGTGSTLSGANVLTF.

The chain carries TRBV7-2 and TRBJ1-2; 8 bases match TRBD1. The ends lost 7 bases at V and 6 bases at J; junction bases unmatched: 19. Germline loops: CDR1 SGHTA, CDR2 FQGNSA. CDR3 length: 17 amino acids. CDR3 protein: CASTLVALRTGRDGYTF. CDR3 DNA: TGTGCCAGCACCTTGGTGGCCCTACGGACAGGGAGGGATGGCTACACCTTC.

This clone was seen only a few times. The V gene is TRBV19, the J gene TRBJ1-1; D is perhaps TRBD1 (5 bases). Germline CDR1 is LNHDA and CDR2 is SQIVND (reference sequence). The V end lost 2 bases, the J end lost 5 bases, and 12 bases lay between the germline ends. This CDR3 comprises 14 residues. The CDR3 DNA follows: TGTGCCAGTAGTATAAAGGCGGGGGGTACTGAAGCTTTCTTT. The encoded protein is CASSIKAGGTEAFF.

This clone was counted once. The V call is TRBV3-1 (or the pseudogene TRBV3-2), the J call TRBJ2-2; TRBD1 matches at 8 bases. With 4 bases clipped from V and 7 bases from J, the junction kept 5 bases outside the gene matches. Germline assignment: CDR1 LGHDT and CDR2 YNNKEL (reference sequence). The CDR3 sequence is 14 residues long. CDR3 in amino acids: CASSPGGAGGELFF. DNA for the CDR3: TGTGCCAGCAGCCCAGGGGGCGCGGGCGGGGAGCTGTTTTTT.

J is TRBJ1-5 and V is TRBV6-5, with D uncertain. V was pared by 3 bases and J by 1 base, with 7 bases between. This CDR3 comprises 14 residues. The V gene's germline CDR1 is MNHEY and CDR2 SVGAGI. The CDR3 DNA follows: TGTGCCAGCAGTTATTCCGGGAGCAATCAGCCCCAGCATTTT. It translates to CASSYSGSNQPQHF.